Below, 3 T cell receptor beta chains from the same sample are listed, as sequenced in a study of blood T cells in healthy people across ages. A second PCR of roughly 7 to 11 cycles used a sample-barcoded 5' primer and a J-beta primer mix. TCRdb called the 5' RACE reads again in MiXCR, with one record for every CDR3 protein. The table has 800,000 to 1,000,000 distinct CDR3 sequences, 48% seen once. Input material: blood. The receptors come from a man aged 30 to 39 in good health.

The genes are TRBV28 and TRBJ2-3; D perhaps matches TRBD2 (6 bases). V lost 6 bases and J 4 bases, leaving 14 bases between the germline ends. CDR1 is MDHEN and CDR2 is SYDVKM in the germline V gene. This CDR3 comprises 14 residues. CDR3 bases: TGTGCCAGCAGCCCGGCCCCGGGGGCAGATACGCAGTATTTT. Protein product: CASSPAPGADTQYF. Supplemented by reference TRBV28 and TRBJ2-3, the full variable domain reads DVKVTQSSRYLVKRTGEKVFLECVQDMDHENMFWYRQDPGLGLRLIYFSYDVKMKEKGDIPEGYSVSREKKERFSLILESASTNQTSMYLCASSPAPGADTQYFGPGTRLTVL.

This sequence joins TRBV2 and TRBJ1-1; tentative D call: TRBD1 (5 bases). The CDR3 is 15 residues long. The germline V and J ends were trimmed by 0 bases and 1 base, with 9 bases remaining between them. Germline loops: CDR1 SNHLY, CDR2 FYNNEI. The CDR3 loop reads CASSEAGRWNTEAFF. Written as DNA, the CDR3 is TGTGCCAGCAGTGAAGCGGGGCGGTGGAACACTGAAGCTTTCTTT.

This rearrangement joins TRBV29-1 to TRBJ2-3; TRBD2 matches 9 bases. This CDR3 has 16 residues. The ends lost 2 bases at V and 5 bases at J; junction bases unmatched: 11. Germline assignment: CDR1 SQVTM and CDR2 ANQGSEA. CDR3 sequence reads: CSVEPGLAGRGDTQYF. The CDR3 DNA reads TGCAGCGTTGAACCTGGGCTAGCGGGGCGGGGAGATACGCAGTATTTT.